This note documents a single TCR beta chain sequence. The data stem from a study of blood T cell repertoires in COVID-19. Patients in Seattle were enrolled during active infection, then followed longitudinally. As processed by the authors: Reference gene primer amplification gave estimated nucleated cell counts. TCRdb's copy holds only in-frame clones and misses some; the assay was immunoSEQ multiplex PCR. V, J and clone size are taken as reported in that table, and D and trimming were inferred from the DNA itself. The sample contains roughly 230,000 clones, around nine tenths of which appear only once. The CDR3 spans 13 residues. Trimming pared 6 bases from V and 5 bases from J, leaving 12 bases between. Germline V gene data show CDR1 as LNHDA and CDR2 as SQIVND (reference sequence).

This receptor was taken from a man aged 30 to 39 with COVID-19, enrolled during active disease. Sequenced input: peripheral blood. The rearrangement uses TRBV19 and TRBJ2-3, with D tentatively TRBD1 (6 bases). The CDR3 spells CASRPGHLDTQYF. As DNA, the CDR3 is TGTGCCAGTAGACCGGGACATCTAGATACGCAGTATTTT.